One and the same sample provided the 2 T cell receptor beta chains below, sequenced in a study of response to subunit inactivated influenza vaccine. TCRdb processed the RT-PCR reads anew with MiXCR; each CDR3 protein has one entry. The data contain under 500,000 distinct CDR3 sequences, 9.5% to 12% of them singletons. The material sequenced was PBMCs from blood, taken roughly 46 days after vaccination. Receptors originate from a man aged 50 to 60 who received an inactivated influenza vaccine.

The CDR3 reads CASSLGWTGFYGYTF. The CDR3 DNA follows: TGTGCCAGCAGCTTAGGATGGACAGGGTTCTATGGCTACACCTTC. The J gene is TRBJ1-2, the V gene TRBV7-2; 8 nucleotides match TRBD1. Trimming cost V 1 base and J 4 bases; bases outside gene matches: 5. Looked up from germline, CDR1 is SGHTA and CDR2 is FQGNSA. The CDR3 is made up of 15 amino acids.

This clonotype appeared a few times. The rearrangement links TRBV20-1 to TRBJ1-4, with D possibly matching TRBD1 (6 bases). The CDR3 contains 15 residues. The ends were cut back, 5 bases at V and 3 bases at J, with 16 bases in the middle. Germline-derived CDR1 and CDR2 are DFQATT and SNEGSKA (reference sequence). CDR3 DNA: TGCAGTGCTCACGACCGACAGGCGGCTAATGAAAAACTGTTTTTT. Its translation: CSAHDRQAANEKLFF.